This T cell receptor beta chain was documented in a study of human T cells and chemical hapten exposure. Trimming pared 3 bases from V and 3 bases from J, leaving 12 bases between. CDR3 length: 15 amino acids. CDR1 and CDR2 (germline): SGDLS, YYNGEE. The time point denotes: pre-sensitization, week 0. Sample treatment: therapeutic diphenylcyclopropenone sensitization with weekly scalp DPC. Regarding the study as a whole: Expanded TCR sets contained significantly more large CDR3 similarity clusters than controls.

There are a few counts of this clonotype. Its antigen is not known. The study's library attached unique molecular identifiers to single cDNA molecules. TCRdb reprocessed the RACE reads via MiXCR and lists one record per CDR3 protein. The table records around 200,000 distinct CDR3 sequences, roughly 30% of them present only once. The source is a woman in her thirties with alopecia areata. Some clones in this sample may be carry-over from other donors' samples. The chain combines TRBV9 with TRBJ2-2; no reliable D call. Material: whole blood, obtained in connection with sensitization to the hapten diphenylcyclopropenone (DPC). CDR3 bases: TGTGCCAGCAGCGCGAGTGGCACTTACACCGGGGAGCTGTTTTTT. Its translation is CASSASGTYTGELFF. Full variable domain (outside the CDR3, taken from reference TRBV9 and TRBJ2-2): DSGVTQTPKHLITATGQRVTLRCSPRSGDLSVYWYQQSLDQGLQFLIQYYNGEERAKGNILERFSAQQFPDLHSELNLSSLELGDSALYFCASSASGTYTGELFFGEGSRLTVL.